This T cell receptor (beta chain) was sequenced in a study of blood T cell repertoires in COVID-19. Study as a whole: Donors in the United States, Italy and Spain gave samples during acute or convalescent COVID-19. Sample material is recorded as cDNA or gDNA derived from T cells, B-cell-depleted T cells, or PBMCs.

Source study methods: The assay estimated nucleated cells by amplifying reference gene primers. The assay was immunoSEQ multiplex PCR, and TCRdb's table has in-frame clones only and misses some. V and J calls and clone size are those listed in that table; D and trimming were worked out from the DNA. The sample has under 50,000 clones, under 95% seen once. This CDR3 is 14 amino acids long. V lost 1 base to trimming and J lost 5 bases; unmatched junction nucleotides: 3. Germline CDR1 reads SGHVS; CDR2 reads FNYEAQ. This TCR was recovered from a man between 65 and 85 years old with active COVID-19. The genes are TRBV7-6 and TRBJ1-1, with 8 bases that match TRBD1. Sequencing used peripheral blood. CDR3 bases: TGTGCCAGCAGCTTAGGGACAGGGAGGACTGAAGCTTTCTTT. This codes for CASSLGTGRTEAFF.